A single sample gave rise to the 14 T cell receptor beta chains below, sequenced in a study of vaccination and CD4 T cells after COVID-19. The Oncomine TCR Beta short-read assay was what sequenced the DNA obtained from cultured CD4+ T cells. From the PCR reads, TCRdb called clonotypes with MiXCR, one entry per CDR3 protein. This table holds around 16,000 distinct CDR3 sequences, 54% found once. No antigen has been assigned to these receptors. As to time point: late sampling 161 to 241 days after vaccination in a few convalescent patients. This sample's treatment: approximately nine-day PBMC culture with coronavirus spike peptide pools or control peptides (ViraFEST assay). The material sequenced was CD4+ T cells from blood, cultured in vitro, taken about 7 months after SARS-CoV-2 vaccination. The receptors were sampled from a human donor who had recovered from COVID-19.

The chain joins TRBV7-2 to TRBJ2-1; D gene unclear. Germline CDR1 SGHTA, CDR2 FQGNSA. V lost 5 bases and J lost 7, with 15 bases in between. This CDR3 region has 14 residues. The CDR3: CASSPAPLQNEQFF. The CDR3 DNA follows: TGTGCCAGCAGCCCGGCCCCGCTCCAAAATGAGCAGTTCTTC.

DNA of the CDR3: TGTGCCAGCAGCCCCTCCGAGACCCAGTACTTC. As protein: CASSPSETQYF. This chain uses TRBV7-9 with TRBJ2-5; D not certain. V was clipped by 5 bases and J by 5 bases, with 6 bases between them. CDR3 length equals 11 residues. The germline gives CDR1 SEHNR, CDR2 FQNEAQ (reference sequence).

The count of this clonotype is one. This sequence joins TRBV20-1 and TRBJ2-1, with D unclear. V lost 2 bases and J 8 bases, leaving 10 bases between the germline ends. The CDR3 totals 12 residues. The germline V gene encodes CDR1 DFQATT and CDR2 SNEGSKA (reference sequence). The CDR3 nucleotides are TGCAGTGCTAGATTCCACCCCGATGAGCAGTTCTTC. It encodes CSARFHPDEQFF.

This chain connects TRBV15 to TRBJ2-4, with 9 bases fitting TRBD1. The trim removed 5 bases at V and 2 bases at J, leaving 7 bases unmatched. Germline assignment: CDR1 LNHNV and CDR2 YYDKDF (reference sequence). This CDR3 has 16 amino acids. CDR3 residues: CATSGQGRRTKNIQYF. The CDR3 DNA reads TGTGCCACCAGCGGACAGGGGAGAAGGACCAAAAACATTCAGTACTTC.

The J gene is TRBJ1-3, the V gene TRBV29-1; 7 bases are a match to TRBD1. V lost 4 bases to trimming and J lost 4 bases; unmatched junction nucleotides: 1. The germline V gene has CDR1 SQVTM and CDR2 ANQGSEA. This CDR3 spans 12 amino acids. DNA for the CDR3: TGCAGCGTTGGGACAGGCGGAAACACCATATATTTT. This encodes CSVGTGGNTIYF.

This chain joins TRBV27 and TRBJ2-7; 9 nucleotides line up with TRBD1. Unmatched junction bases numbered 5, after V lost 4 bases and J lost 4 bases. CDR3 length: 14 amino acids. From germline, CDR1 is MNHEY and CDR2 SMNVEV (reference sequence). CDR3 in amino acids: CASSWDRAGYEQYF. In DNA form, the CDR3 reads TGTGCCAGCAGTTGGGACAGGGCTGGTTACGAGCAGTACTTC.

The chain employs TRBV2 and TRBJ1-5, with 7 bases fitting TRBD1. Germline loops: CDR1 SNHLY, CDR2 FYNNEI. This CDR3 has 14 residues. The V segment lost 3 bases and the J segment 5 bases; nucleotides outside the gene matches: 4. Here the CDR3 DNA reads TGTGCCAGCAGTGACAGGGGGACGGATCAGCCCCAGCATTTT. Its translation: CASSDRGTDQPQHF.

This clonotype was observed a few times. The chain's CDR3 is CAISADPRATYEQYF. CDR3 DNA: TGTGCCATCAGCGCGGACCCGAGGGCCACCTACGAGCAGTACTTC. The genes are TRBV10-3 and TRBJ2-7; D may be TRBD2 (5 bases). This CDR3 region has 15 residues. The V and J ends lost 6 bases and 2 bases respectively, with 17 bases between them. Germline V gene sequence: CDR1 ENHRY, CDR2 SYGVKD.

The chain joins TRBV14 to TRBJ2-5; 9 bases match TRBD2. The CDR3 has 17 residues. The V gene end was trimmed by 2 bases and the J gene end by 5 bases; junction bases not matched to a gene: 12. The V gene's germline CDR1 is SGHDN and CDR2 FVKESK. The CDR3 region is CASSQLAGPSFGETQYF. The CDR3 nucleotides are TGTGCCAGCAGCCAACTAGCGGGGCCTTCTTTCGGGGAGACCCAGTACTTC.

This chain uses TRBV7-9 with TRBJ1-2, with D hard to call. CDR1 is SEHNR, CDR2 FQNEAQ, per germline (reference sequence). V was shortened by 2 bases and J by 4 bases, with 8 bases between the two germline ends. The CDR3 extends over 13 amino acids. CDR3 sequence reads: CASSLLGIYGYTF. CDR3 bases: TGTGCCAGCAGCTTACTCGGGATCTATGGCTACACCTTC.

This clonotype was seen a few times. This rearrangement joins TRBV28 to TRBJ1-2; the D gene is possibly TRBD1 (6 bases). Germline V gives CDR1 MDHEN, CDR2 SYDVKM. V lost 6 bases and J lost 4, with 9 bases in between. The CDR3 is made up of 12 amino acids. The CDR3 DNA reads TGTGCCAGCAGACTACAGGGCTATGGCTACACCTTC. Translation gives CASRLQGYGYTF.

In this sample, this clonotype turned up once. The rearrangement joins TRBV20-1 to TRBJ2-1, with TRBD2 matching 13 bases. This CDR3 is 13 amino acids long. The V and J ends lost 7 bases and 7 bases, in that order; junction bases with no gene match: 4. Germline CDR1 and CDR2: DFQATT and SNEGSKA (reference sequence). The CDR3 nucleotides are TGCAGTGTCAGGACTAGCGGGAGTAATGAGCAGTTCTTC. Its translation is CSVRTSGSNEQFF.

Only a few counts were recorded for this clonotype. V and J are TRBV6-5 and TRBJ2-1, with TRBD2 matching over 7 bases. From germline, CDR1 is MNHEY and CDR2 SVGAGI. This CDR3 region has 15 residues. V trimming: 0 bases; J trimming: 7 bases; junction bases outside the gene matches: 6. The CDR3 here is CASSYSSGGGNEQFF. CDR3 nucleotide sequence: TGTGCCAGCAGTTACTCTTCGGGGGGAGGAAATGAGCAGTTCTTC.

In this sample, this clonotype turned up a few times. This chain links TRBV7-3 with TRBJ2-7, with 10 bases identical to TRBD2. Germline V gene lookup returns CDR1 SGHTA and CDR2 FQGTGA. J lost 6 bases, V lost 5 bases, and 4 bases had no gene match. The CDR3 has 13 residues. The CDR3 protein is CASSTSGTGEQYF. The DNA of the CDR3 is TGTGCCAGCAGCACTAGCGGGACGGGCGAGCAGTACTTC.